The clone carrying this T cell receptor (beta chain) was seen more than once but under ten times. The authors ran a second PCR of roughly 7 to 11 cycles using a sample-barcoded 5' primer and a J-beta primer mix. Via MiXCR, TCRdb re-called the 5' RACE reads, giving one row per CDR3 protein. The repertoire holds about 1.4 million distinct CDR3 sequences, with 59% as singletons. CDR1 is SGHRS, CDR2 YFSETQ, per germline. Deletions cut 4 bases from V and 3 bases from J, with 13 bases between. The CDR3 contains 14 residues. The sample belongs to a study of blood T cells in healthy people across ages. The genes are TRBV5-1 and TRBJ1-2; maybe TRBD1 (6 bases). This sequence was found in a man aged 18 to 35 in good health. The sample was blood. The CDR3 loop is CASSDWDTDYGYTF. The DNA for the CDR3 is TGCGCCAGCAGCGACTGGGACACCGACTATGGCTACACCTTC.